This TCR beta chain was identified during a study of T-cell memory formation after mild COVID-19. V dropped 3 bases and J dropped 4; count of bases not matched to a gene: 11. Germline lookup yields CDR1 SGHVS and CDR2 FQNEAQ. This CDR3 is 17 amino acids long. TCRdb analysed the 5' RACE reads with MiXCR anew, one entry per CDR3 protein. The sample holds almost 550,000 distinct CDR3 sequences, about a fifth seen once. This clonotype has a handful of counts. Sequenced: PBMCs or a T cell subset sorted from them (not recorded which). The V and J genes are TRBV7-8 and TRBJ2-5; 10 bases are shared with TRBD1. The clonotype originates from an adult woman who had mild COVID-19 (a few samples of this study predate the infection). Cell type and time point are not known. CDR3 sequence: CASSFPPGQGFGETQYF. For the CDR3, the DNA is TGTGCCAGCAGCTTTCCACCGGGACAGGGGTTCGGAGAGACCCAGTACTTC. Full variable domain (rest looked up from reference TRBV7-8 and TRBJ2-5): GAGVSQSPRYKVAKRGQDVALRCDPISGHVSLFWYQQALGQGPEFLTYFQNEAQLDKSGLPSDRFFAERPEGSVSTLKIQRTQQEDSAVYLCASSFPPGQGFGETQYFGPGTRLLVL.